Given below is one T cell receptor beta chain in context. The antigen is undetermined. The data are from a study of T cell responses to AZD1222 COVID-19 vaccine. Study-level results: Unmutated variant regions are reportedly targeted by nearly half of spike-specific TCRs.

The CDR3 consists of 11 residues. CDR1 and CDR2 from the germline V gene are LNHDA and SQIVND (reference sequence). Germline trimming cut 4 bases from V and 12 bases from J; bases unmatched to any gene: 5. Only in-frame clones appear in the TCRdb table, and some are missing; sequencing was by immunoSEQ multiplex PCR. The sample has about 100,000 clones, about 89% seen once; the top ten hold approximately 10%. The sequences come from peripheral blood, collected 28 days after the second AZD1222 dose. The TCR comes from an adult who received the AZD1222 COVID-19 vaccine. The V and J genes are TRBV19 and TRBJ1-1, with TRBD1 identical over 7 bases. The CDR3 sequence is CASSTTGKTFF. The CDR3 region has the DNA TGTGCCAGTAGTACGACAGGGAAAACTTTCTTT.